This TCR beta chain was recorded in a study of blood T cell repertoires in COVID-19. Germline values: CDR1 SGHRS, CDR2 YFSETQ. V was clipped by 2 bases and J by 3 bases; unmatched bases: 4. The CDR3 contains 14 residues. This table comes from immunoSEQ multiplex PCR, and its TCRdb copy is limited to in-frame clones, with some not included. Among roughly 280,000 clones listed, under 90% were seen once. Clinical history as reported by participants underpinned cohort assignment. Cohort 3 donors were reported recovered after two negative PCRs, clearance, or symptom resolution. Sequenced sample: PBMCs or T cells enriched from blood (not recorded which). The receptor's source is an older woman who had recovered from COVID-19. The rearrangement links TRBV5-1 to TRBJ2-7, with TRBD2 matching over 8 bases. CDR3 nucleotide sequence: TGCGCCAGCAGCTTTGAGGGACTAGGCTACGAGCAGTACTTC. The encoded protein is CASSFEGLGYEQYF.